This record looks at one T cell receptor (beta chain) sequence and its context. Its antigen is unknown. The data derive from a study of cytomegalovirus exposure and HLA in healthy donors. Overall study: Counted in an early data release were about 85 million unique TCRs from HLA-typed donors.

This CDR3 is built from 16 residues. CDR1 and CDR2 (germline): SGDLS, YYNGEE. Trimming cost V 4 bases and J 10 bases; bases outside gene matches: 11. Both 60 Vbeta primers and 13 Jbeta primers went into the PCR. Profiled with immunoSEQ multiplex PCR; TCRdb holds only in-frame clones, not every one. The top ten clones hold around 9% of a sample with 150,000 to 200,000 clones, around 84% of them seen once. Findings and limits, study-wide: TCR beta chain V- and J-gene trimming was linked, in a later analysis, to a missense variant in DCLRE1C. By a later analysis, the bulk of CMV-associated TCR beta chains appeared HLA-restricted.

The V call is TRBV9, the J call TRBJ2-1; 13 bases are a match to TRBD2. The sequence was obtained from a male donor in good health and CMV-seropositive. Sequencing was carried out using PBMCs. CDR3 sequence reads: CASSPRLAGGSKEQFF. As DNA, the CDR3 is TGTGCCAGCAGCCCCAGACTAGCGGGGGGCTCAAAGGAGCAGTTCTTC. Together with reference TRBV9 and TRBJ2-1, the CDR3 gives the full variable domain: DSGVTQTPKHLITATGQRVTLRCSPRSGDLSVYWYQQSLDQGLQFLIQYYNGEERAKGNILERFSAQQFPDLHSELNLSSLELGDSALYFCASSPRLAGGSKEQFFGPGTRLTVL.